A single sample gave rise to the 30 T cell receptor beta chains below, sequenced in a study of blood T cells in healthy people across ages. It was with a sample-barcoded 5' primer and a J-beta primer mix that a second PCR of roughly 6 to 11 cycles was run. TCRdb reprocessed the 5' RACE reads with MiXCR, giving one entry per CDR3 protein. The sample lists about 1.8 million distinct CDR3 sequences, 49% seen once, with roughly 2% in the top ten. The sequencing sample was made of blood. All receptors come from a woman aged 40 to 55 in good health.

This clonotype was detected a few times. The V gene is TRBV6-5, the J gene TRBJ2-7, with D unclear. V was clipped by 4 bases and J by 5 bases, with 21 bases between them. The CDR3 contains 16 residues. Germline V gene data show CDR1 as MNHEY and CDR2 as SVGAGI. In DNA form, the CDR3 reads TGTGCCAGCAGTTCCCCCGAAGGGCGCGTAGCCCACGAGCAGTACTTC. It yields the protein CASSSPEGRVAHEQYF.

This chain joins TRBV27 and TRBJ1-2; D may be TRBD1 (6 bases). Germline values: CDR1 MNHEY, CDR2 SMNVEV (reference sequence). Trimming took off 2 bases at V and 4 bases at J, with 11 bases between the two ends. This CDR3 region has 14 residues. CDR3 in DNA: TGTGCCAGCAGTTTACCGGGGGCCCCCTATGGCTACACCTTC. Translating gives CASSLPGAPYGYTF.

The rearrangement joins TRBV12-3 or TRBV12-4 to TRBJ2-4; no reliable D call. The CDR3 is made up of 16 amino acids. The V and J ends lost 1 base and 0 bases respectively, with 10 bases between them. CDR3 nucleotides: TGTGCCAGCAGTTTAGGCGGTCAGCTAGCCAAAAACATTCAGTACTTC. It translates to CASSLGGQLAKNIQYF.

The chain combines TRBV4-2 with TRBJ1-5; maybe TRBD1 (5 bases). The CDR3 runs to 16 residues. Trimming stripped 0 bases from V and 1 base from J, with 10 bases between. Germline CDR1 reads LGHNA; CDR2 reads YNFKEQ. CDR3 DNA: TGTGCCAGCAGCCAAGATGGGACTGGAAGCAATCAGCCCCAGCATTTT. This gives the protein CASSQDGTGSNQPQHF.

Worth noting for this clonotype: At one of its ends the junction is not consistent with the germline gene, which may arise from a read error. The V call is TRBV29-1, the J call TRBJ2-4, with 11 bases matching TRBD2. The CDR3 consists of 15 residues. Germline values: CDR1 SQVTM, CDR2 ANQGSEA. The CDR3 protein is CSVEGTSGTHNEQYF. CDR3 nucleotides: TGCAGTGTTGAAGGGACTAGCGGAACTCACAATGAGCAGTACTTC.

The genes are TRBV20-1 and TRBJ2-7; D ambiguous. The CDR3 sequence is 14 residues long. The V end lost 0 bases, the J end lost 4 bases, and 13 bases lay between the germline ends. Germline V lookup: CDR1 DFQATT, CDR2 SNEGSKA (reference sequence). The CDR3 loop is CSARDVRDGYEQYF. DNA of the CDR3: TGCAGTGCTAGAGATGTTAGAGACGGATACGAGCAGTACTTC.

The V gene is TRBV20-1, the J gene TRBJ1-2; D is uncertain. From germline, CDR1 is DFQATT and CDR2 SNEGSKA (reference sequence). The CDR3 covers 15 residues. The V end lost 5 bases, the J end lost 4 bases, and 20 bases lay between the germline ends. The CDR3: CSALASGPISYGYTF. The CDR3, as DNA: TGCAGTGCTCTAGCCTCAGGTCCGATCAGCTATGGCTACACCTTC.

The chain couples TRBV28 to TRBJ2-3; 15 bases map to TRBD2. Germline trimming cut 5 bases from V and 7 bases from J; bases unmatched to any gene: 10. Germline loops: CDR1 MDHEN, CDR2 SYDVKM. The CDR3 has 17 residues. The CDR3 region is CASSPRGLAGGTHTQYF. The CDR3 nucleotides are TGTGCCAGCAGTCCCAGGGGACTAGCGGGAGGAACTCATACGCAGTATTTT.

This clonotype has just a few counts. The chain employs TRBV3-1 and TRBJ2-1; 7 nucleotides line up with TRBD2. Trimming removed 0 bases from V and 0 bases from J; junction bases left unmatched: 8. Germline V lookup: CDR1 LGHDT, CDR2 YNNKEL (reference sequence). The CDR3 covers 18 residues. The CDR3 DNA follows: TGTGCCAGCAGCCAAGAATCCCCAGCGGGGAGCTCCTACAATGAGCAGTTCTTC. Encoded protein: CASSQESPAGSSYNEQFF.

The V gene is TRBV18, the J gene TRBJ2-3; 14 nucleotides align to TRBD2. V gave up 1 base and J gave up 4 bases; unmatched junction bases: 4. CDR1 and CDR2 from the germline V gene are KGHSH and LQKENI. The CDR3 spans 17 residues. DNA of the CDR3: TGTGCCAGCTCACCACTCGGGACTAGCGGGGGCTCAGATACGCAGTATTTT. As protein: CASSPLGTSGGSDTQYF.

This chain uses TRBV4-3 with TRBJ1-2; D may be TRBD1 (6 bases). Trimming took off 0 bases at V and 4 bases at J, with 18 bases between the two ends. This CDR3 has 17 amino acids. CDR1 and CDR2 from the germline V gene are LGHNA and YSLEER. The chain's CDR3 is CASSQESSRGSAYGYTF. In DNA form, the CDR3 reads TGCGCCAGCAGCCAAGAAAGTTCCAGGGGCTCGGCCTATGGCTACACCTTC.

The chain recombines TRBV24-1 with TRBJ1-2, with a weak D call TRBD1 (6 bases). Germline V gene lookup returns CDR1 KGHDR and CDR2 SFDVKD. The CDR3 consists of 13 residues. With 7 bases removed from V and 7 bases from J, the gap between germline ends came to 15 bases. In nucleotides, the CDR3 is TGTGCCACCAGCCCCACAGGGAAGGGTGGCTACACCTTC. Translated, it gives CATSPTGKGGYTF.

The CDR3 is CSAHSGVRNEQFF. CDR3 sequence (DNA): TGCAGTGCTCATAGCGGGGTCCGCAATGAGCAGTTCTTC. This sequence joins TRBV20-1 and TRBJ2-1; 8 bases are shared with TRBD2. CDR3 size: 13 residues. Germline V gives CDR1 DFQATT, CDR2 SNEGSKA (reference sequence). Trimming took 5 bases from V and 6 from J; bases not matched to a gene: 6.

CDR3 region: CASSLPTGRGHNEQFF. DNA of the CDR3: TGCGCCAGCAGCTTACCCACAGGGAGAGGGCACAATGAGCAGTTCTTC. The chain employs TRBV5-1 and TRBJ2-1; D perhaps matches TRBD1 (6 bases). The ends were cut back, 2 bases at V and 5 bases at J, with 17 bases in the middle. This CDR3 is built from 16 residues. Germline CDR1 SGHRS, CDR2 YFSETQ.

The chain carries TRBV5-1 and TRBJ2-5; 9 bases are shared with TRBD2. The germline V gene encodes CDR1 SGHRS and CDR2 YFSETQ. V lost 3 bases and J lost 3; bases outside the gene matches: 6. CDR3 length: 15 residues. CDR3 sequence (DNA): TGCGCCAGCAGCTCGGCTAGCGGGAAGAAAGAGACCCAGTACTTC. As protein: CASSSASGKKETQYF. The full variable domain, rest sourced from reference TRBV5-1 and TRBJ2-5, is KAGVTQTPRYLIKTRGQQVTLSCSPISGHRSVSWYQQTPGQGLQFLFEYFSETQRNKGNFPGRFSGRQFSNSRSEMNVSTLELGDSALYLCASSSASGKKETQYFGPGTRLLVL.

V gene TRBV12-3 or TRBV12-4 combines with J gene TRBJ1-2; 7 bases map to TRBD1. The CDR3 runs to 13 residues. V shed 5 bases, J shed 6 bases, and the junction held 6 bases outside the gene matches. This chain's CDR3 is CASSPRQGHGYTF. The CDR3 nucleotides are TGTGCCAGCAGTCCAAGACAGGGCCATGGCTACACCTTC.

CDR3 nucleotide sequence: TGTGCCAGCAGCTTGGACGGACCTCCGTTCTCCTACGAGCAGTACTTC. It translates to CASSLDGPPFSYEQYF. The chain couples TRBV7-2 to TRBJ2-7, with D uncertain. The CDR3 consists of 16 residues. V dropped 3 bases and J dropped 0 bases, with 15 bases sitting between them. Germline V gene sequence: CDR1 SGHTA, CDR2 FQGNSA.

The chain joins TRBV20-1 to TRBJ1-1, with a possible D match to TRBD1 (5 bases). This CDR3 contains 14 residues. The ends were cut back, 5 bases at V and 2 bases at J, with 15 bases in the middle. Germline CDR1 reads DFQATT; CDR2 reads SNEGSKA (reference sequence). The DNA of the CDR3 is TGCAGTGCTCGACGAGAGGGACCAAACACTGAAGCTTTCTTT. It specifies CSARREGPNTEAFF.

In this sample, this clonotype turned up a few times. The V and J genes are TRBV20-1 and TRBJ2-7; D perhaps matches TRBD2 (6 bases). Trimming left V 3 bases short and J 0 bases short, with 12 bases between. Germline lookup yields CDR1 DFQATT and CDR2 SNEGSKA (reference sequence). The CDR3 consists of 14 residues. CDR3 residues: CSASALAISYEQYF. The DNA for the CDR3 is TGCAGTGCTAGCGCACTAGCTATCTCCTACGAGCAGTACTTC.

Only a few counts were recorded for this clonotype. V is TRBV7-2 and J is TRBJ2-3; 7 nucleotides line up with TRBD2. CDR3 length: 15 amino acids. Losses at the gene ends were 7 bases for V and 4 bases for J; bases not matched to a gene: 11. Germline CDR1 SGHTA, CDR2 FQGNSA. As DNA, the CDR3 is TGTGCCAGCACCCACTTAGCGGGTTCGCCAGATACGCAGTATTTT. This encodes CASTHLAGSPDTQYF.

The rearrangement joins TRBV6-5 to TRBJ2-5; perhaps TRBD2 as D (5 bases). The CDR3 contains 14 residues. CDR1 is MNHEY, CDR2 SVGAGI, per germline. V lost 5 bases and J lost 2, with 12 bases in between. The CDR3 DNA reads as TGTGCCAGCAGTAAGACTACGCCTCAAGAGACCCAGTACTTC. Amino acids: CASSKTTPQETQYF.

This clonotype was recorded only once. V and J are TRBV9 and TRBJ2-2; TRBD1 aligns across 7 bases. Trimming at V came to 3 bases and at J to 3 bases, leaving 5 bases not matched to a gene. Germline V gene lookup returns CDR1 SGDLS and CDR2 YYNGEE. This CDR3 comprises 15 residues. Here the CDR3 DNA reads TGTGCCAGCAGCGCCAACAGGGGTGACACCGGGGAGCTGTTTTTT. It specifies CASSANRGDTGELFF.

A note on this clonotype: At one of its ends the junction is not consistent with the germline gene, which may arise from a read error. This chain links TRBV28 with TRBJ2-1; 9 nucleotides agree with TRBD1. Per the germline V gene, CDR1 is MDHEN and CDR2 is SYDVKM. The CDR3 sequence is 14 residues long. CDR3 sequence reads: CASSFYRGLDERFF. The CDR3, as DNA: TGTGCCAGCAGTTTCTACAGGGGGCTTGATGAGCGGTTCTTC.

The chain combines TRBV6-5 with TRBJ2-7; D unclear. From germline, CDR1 is MNHEY and CDR2 SVGAGI. The ends were cut back, 4 bases at V and 3 bases at J, with 13 bases in the middle. The CDR3 extends over 14 amino acids. CDR3 sequence reads: CASSSYISRYEQYF. The DNA of the CDR3 is TGTGCCAGCAGTTCCTATATATCTCGCTACGAGCAGTACTTC.

The rearrangement joins TRBV28 to TRBJ1-2; 8 bases match TRBD1. The CDR3 runs to 14 residues. Germline V gives CDR1 MDHEN, CDR2 SYDVKM. V shed 8 bases and J 4 bases; nucleotides not matched to a gene: 9. CDR3: CASRSRGQSYGYTF. The CDR3 DNA sequence: TGTGCCAGCCGCTCCAGGGGGCAGTCCTATGGCTACACCTTC.

This chain links TRBV5-1 with TRBJ1-2, with 8 bases identical to TRBD1. CDR1 SGHRS and CDR2 YFSETQ come from the germline V gene. V lost 6 bases and J lost 3; bases outside the gene matches: 7. The CDR3 spans 14 residues. CDR3 amino acids: CASTRTGSDYGYTF. As DNA, the CDR3 is TGCGCCAGCACCAGGACAGGGTCGGACTATGGCTACACCTTC.

This clonotype appeared a few times. The rearrangement joins TRBV5-1 to TRBJ2-5; D is possibly TRBD1 (5 bases). Germline values: CDR1 SGHRS, CDR2 YFSETQ. Trimming removed 0 bases at V and 2 bases at J, with 14 bases between. The CDR3 spans 16 residues. The CDR3 coding sequence is TGCGCCAGCAGCTTGGATAGGGCAGGGCCTCAAGAGACCCAGTACTTC. It specifies CASSLDRAGPQETQYF.

This clonotype came up a few times. The chain joins TRBV6-5 to TRBJ1-2; 7 bases line up with TRBD1. This CDR3 has 15 residues. CDR1 and CDR2 from the germline V gene are MNHEY and SVGAGI. J lost 6 bases, V lost 4 bases, and 11 bases had no gene match. The CDR3 DNA is TGTGCCAGCAGTTCCAGACAGGGCCCAGGGGATGGCTACACCTTC. It translates to CASSSRQGPGDGYTF.

The chain recombines TRBV4-1 with TRBJ1-2, with D maybe TRBD1 (6 bases). This CDR3 is 16 amino acids long. Germline loops: CDR1 MGHRA, CDR2 YSYEKL. The V and J ends lost 2 bases and 3 bases respectively, with 16 bases between them. The CDR3 sequence is CASSQLDRPRDYGYTF. For the CDR3, the DNA is TGCGCCAGCAGCCAATTGGACAGACCGCGGGACTATGGCTACACCTTC.

The CDR3 DNA reads TGTGCCAGCAGTTACTCGGGCATATATACGCAGTATTTT. This gives the protein CASSYSGIYTQYF. V and J are TRBV6-6 and TRBJ2-3; unclear D gene. V was shortened by 0 bases and J by 7 bases, with 8 bases between the two germline ends. This CDR3 contains 13 residues. Per the germline V gene, CDR1 is MNHNY and CDR2 is SVGAGI (reference sequence).